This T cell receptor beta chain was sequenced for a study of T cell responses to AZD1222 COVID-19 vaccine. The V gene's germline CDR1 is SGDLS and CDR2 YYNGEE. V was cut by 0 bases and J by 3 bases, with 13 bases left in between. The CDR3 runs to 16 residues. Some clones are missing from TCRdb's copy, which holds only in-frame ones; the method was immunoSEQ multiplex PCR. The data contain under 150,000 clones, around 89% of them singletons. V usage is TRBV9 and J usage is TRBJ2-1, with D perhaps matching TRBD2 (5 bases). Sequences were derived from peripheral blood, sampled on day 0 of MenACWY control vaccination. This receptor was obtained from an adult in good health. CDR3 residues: CASSVVLMAGYNEQFF. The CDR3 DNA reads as TGTGCCAGCAGCGTAGTGTTGATGGCGGGCTACAATGAGCAGTTCTTC. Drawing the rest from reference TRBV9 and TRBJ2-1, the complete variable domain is DSGVTQTPKHLITATGQRVTLRCSPRSGDLSVYWYQQSLDQGLQFLIQYYNGEERAKGNILERFSAQQFPDLHSELNLSSLELGDSALYFCASSVVLMAGYNEQFFGPGTRLTVL.